This record concerns one T cell receptor beta chain sequence. As yet, its antigen is unknown. When replicate PCRs were run on sorted subsets, they used about 220 ng DNA, some 29,000 T cell genomes. Sequenced by immunoSEQ multiplex PCR; TCRdb stores in-frame clones only, minus some. The repertoire has about 700,000 clones, approximately 90% of them found once; the top ten carry approximately 22%. CDR1 and CDR2 from the germline V gene are PRHDT and FYEKMQ (reference sequence). With V trimmed by 6 bases and J by 3 bases, 7 bases remained unmatched. This CDR3 spans 15 amino acids. This entry comes from a study of shared clonotypes between healthy human individuals. About the study: A donor's plate count was three for CD4 naive and three for CD4 memory; CD8 naive had two and CD8 memory one. Points from the study as a whole: Researchers sampled blood only, noting tissue repertoires likely differ. Naive subsets typically showed greater estimated richness than memory subsets.

Naive CD8 cells comprised CD45RO-negative, CCR7-positively selected cells, excluding terminally differentiated effector memory CD45RA+ cells. The source of this sequence is a young man in good health. Input material: naive CD8+ T cells sorted from blood. This chain joins TRBV13 and TRBJ1-5; 8 nucleotides align to TRBD1. The CDR3 sequence is CASSHGQGNNQPQHF. The CDR3 nucleotides are TGTGCCAGCAGTCATGGACAGGGAAACAATCAGCCCCAGCATTTT.